These 19 T cell receptor beta chains came from one sample sequenced in a study of OX40 agonist ivuxolimab in advanced cancers. The method was immunoSEQ multiplex PCR; TCRdb's version includes in-frame clones alone and lacks a portion of them. The sample lists under 85,000 clones, about 93% seen once, with around 21% in the top ten. The source material was CD4+ or CD8+ T cells sorted from blood, sampled in a trial of the OX40 agonist ivuxolimab. These receptors were obtained from an adult with an advanced solid tumor such as melanoma, head and neck, liver or kidney cancer.

This rearrangement joins TRBV4-1 to TRBJ2-4; no definite D call. The CDR3 has 16 residues. Per germline, CDR1 MGHRA and CDR2 YSYEKL. V shed 0 bases and J shed 0 bases, with 9 bases lying between them. The CDR3 coding sequence is TGCGCCAGCAGCCAAGAATTCGGGCTAGCCAAAAACATTCAGTACTTC. The encoded protein is CASSQEFGLAKNIQYF.

The chain has TRBV6-5 and TRBJ1-1; a weak D match, TRBD1 (6 bases). Trimming removed 0 bases from V and 1 base from J, with 9 bases in between. CDR1 and CDR2 (germline): MNHEY, SVGAGI. The CDR3 has 15 residues. This CDR3 reads CASSYSRTENTEAFF. In DNA, the CDR3 is TGTGCCAGCAGTTACTCTAGGACAGAGAACACTGAAGCTTTCTTT.

V is TRBV6-5 and J is TRBJ2-5; 10 bases map to TRBD1. The DNA end is a closer match to TRBJ2-7, so the J assignment may be wrong. Germline assignment: CDR1 MNHEY and CDR2 SVGAGI. The CDR3 consists of 15 residues. CDR3 region: CASSLFTGTGDEQYF. DNA of the CDR3: TGTGCCAGCAGCTTATTTACCGGGACAGGGGACGAGCAGTACTTC.

This chain connects TRBV6-5 to TRBJ2-5; D tentatively fits TRBD1 or TRBD2 (5 bases each). The CDR3 totals 12 residues. With 6 bases removed from V and 5 bases from J, the gap between germline ends came to 10 bases. The V gene's germline CDR1 is MNHEY and CDR2 SVGAGI. The CDR3 region is CASSGDGETQYF. The CDR3 DNA sequence: TGTGCCAGCAGCGGGGACGGGGAGACCCAGTACTTC.

With respect to this clone: The sample carries other DNA sequences with the same CDR3. The CDR3, as DNA: TGTGCCATCAGTGACAGCTACGAGCAGTACTTC. Translation gives CAISDSYEQYF. This sequence joins TRBV10-3 and TRBJ2-7; D is undetermined. The CDR3 is made up of 11 amino acids. The germline CDR1 and CDR2 sequences are ENHRY and SYGVKD. V dropped 3 bases and J dropped 3 bases, with 3 bases sitting between them.

The J gene is TRBJ2-7, the V gene TRBV10-3; 7 nucleotides match TRBD2. The CDR3 spans 15 residues. J lost 0 bases, V lost 2 bases, and 4 bases had no gene match. Per the germline V gene, CDR1 is ENHRY and CDR2 is SYGVKD. CDR3 DNA sequence: TGTGCCATCAGTGAGGGGGGGGTGGACTCCTACGAGCAGTACTTC. Translated, it gives CAISEGGVDSYEQYF.

This clone has a single count. The V gene is TRBV27, the J gene TRBJ2-7, with a possible D match to TRBD1 (6 bases). The CDR3 is made up of 14 amino acids. Between the trimmed V and J ends, which lost 6 bases and 6 bases, there was a span of 18 bases. Per germline, CDR1 MNHEY and CDR2 SMNVEV (reference sequence). The chain's CDR3 is CASRFYEEQGEQYF. The CDR3 bases are TGTGCCAGCAGATTTTACGAAGAACAGGGCGAGCAGTACTTC.

The gene calls are TRBV11-3 and TRBJ2-7; 12 nucleotides agree with TRBD1. The CDR3 is 15 residues long. V lost 5 bases and J lost 7; bases outside the gene matches: 9. CDR1 SGHNT and CDR2 YENEEA come from the germline V gene. The CDR3 sequence: CASSPRDRGPGEQYF. The CDR3 DNA follows: TGTGCCAGCAGCCCCCGGGACAGGGGGCCGGGGGAGCAGTACTTC.

This chain uses TRBV6-5 with TRBJ1-1, with 9 bases fitting TRBD1. Germline V CDR1 and CDR2: MNHEY, SVGAGI. The CDR3 sequence is 12 residues long. V was pared by 6 bases and J by 6 bases, with 2 bases of the junction left unmatched. The CDR3 sequence is CASSRQGAEAFF. The CDR3 DNA is TGTGCCAGCAGCCGACAGGGGGCTGAAGCTTTCTTT.

The rearrangement uses TRBV19 and TRBJ1-1, with D hard to call. V lost 4 bases and J 3 bases, leaving 9 bases between the germline ends. Germline V CDR1 and CDR2: LNHDA, SQIVND (reference sequence). The CDR3 is 13 amino acids. The CDR3 spells CASSTGLDTEAFF. CDR3 DNA: TGTGCCAGTAGTACCGGACTGGACACTGAAGCTTTCTTT.

V is TRBV27 and J is TRBJ2-7; a possible D gene is TRBD2 (6 bases). Germline V gene data show CDR1 as MNHEY and CDR2 as SMNVEV (reference sequence). The germline V and J ends were trimmed by 6 bases and 5 bases, with 17 bases remaining between them. The CDR3 covers 14 residues. The CDR3 nucleotides read TGTGCCAGCAGCCGGGGGACCAGAGTCCACGAGCAGTACTTC. It yields the protein CASSRGTRVHEQYF.

The CDR3 spells CASSQGSRTYEQYF. DNA of the CDR3: TGTGCCAGCAGCCAAGGATCACGGACCTACGAGCAGTACTTC. The chain has TRBV4-2 and TRBJ2-7, with D uncertain. V was pared by 1 base and J by 2 bases, with 9 bases between. This CDR3 contains 14 residues. Germline CDR1 and CDR2: LGHNA and YNFKEQ.

The gene calls are TRBV10-1 and TRBJ1-1; D is unresolved. CDR3 length equals 12 residues. CDR1 is WNHNN and CDR2 is SYGVQD in the germline V gene (reference sequence). The V end was cut by 2 bases, the J end by 4 bases, with 5 bases between. The CDR3 DNA reads TGCGCCAGCAGTGAGGGACCCACTGAAGCTTTCTTT. Its translation is CASSEGPTEAFF.

The CDR3 spells CASGNPYEQYF. As DNA, the CDR3 is TGTGCCAGCGGAAACCCCTACGAGCAGTACTTC. The genes are TRBV6-6 and TRBJ2-7, with no clear D. Trimming left V 8 bases short and J 2 bases short, with 7 bases between. The CDR3 is 11 amino acids. Germline CDR1 MNHNY, CDR2 SVGAGI (reference sequence).

This clone was found once. The chain carries TRBV4-3 and TRBJ2-3, with 10 bases aligning to TRBD2. The CDR3 has 13 residues. Germline V gene sequence: CDR1 LGHNA, CDR2 YSLEER. The ends lost 0 bases at V and 15 bases at J; junction bases unmatched: 6. The CDR3 spells CASSQDISGGGYF. CDR3 DNA: TGCGCCAGCAGCCAAGATATCAGCGGGGGGGGTTATTTT.

This sequence joins TRBV4-1 and TRBJ2-7; 11 bases match TRBD1. CDR1 and CDR2 (germline): MGHRA, YSYEKL. The CDR3 extends over 14 amino acids. V was clipped by 4 bases and J by 7 bases; unmatched bases: 6. The CDR3 DNA sequence: TGCGCCAGCAGCCGGTGGACAGGGGGCGGGGAGCAGTACTTC. Its protein is CASSRWTGGGEQYF.

V usage is TRBV19 and J usage is TRBJ2-7, with 7 nucleotides matching TRBD1. Trimming took 6 bases from V and 5 from J; bases not matched to a gene: 10. Germline V gene data show CDR1 as LNHDA and CDR2 as SQIVND (reference sequence). The CDR3 runs 14 residues. The CDR3: CASRPDRAGNEQYF. The CDR3 DNA reads as TGTGCCAGTAGACCAGACAGGGCGGGCAACGAGCAGTACTTC.

The chain uses TRBV7-9 and TRBJ2-7; 11 bases agree with TRBD1. CDR3 length equals 15 residues. The J segment lost 4 bases and the V segment lost 5 bases, leaving 7 bases of the junction unmatched. The germline CDR1 and CDR2 sequences are SEHNR and FQNEAQ (reference sequence). CDR3 loop: CASSTDRGQGYEQYF. The CDR3 bases are TGTGCCAGCAGCACGGACAGGGGGCAAGGGTACGAGCAGTACTTC. Filled out from reference TRBV7-9 and TRBJ2-7, the complete variable domain reads DTGVSQNPRHKITKRGQNVTFRCDPISEHNRLYWYRQTLGQGPEFLTYFQNEAQLEKSRLLSDRFSAERPKGSFSTLEIQRTEQGDSAMYLCASSTDRGQGYEQYFGPGTRLTVT.

CDR3 residues: CASSLTGTKNIQYF. The CDR3 DNA reads as TGTGCCAGCAGTTTGACAGGGACCAAAAACATTCAGTACTTC. The V call is TRBV27, the J call TRBJ2-4; 7 nucleotides agree with TRBD1. Germline CDR1 MNHEY, CDR2 SMNVEV (reference sequence). The CDR3 totals 14 residues. V lost 3 bases and J lost 2; bases outside the gene matches: 1.